This T cell receptor (beta chain) emerged from a study of blood T cell repertoires in COVID-19. At the level of the study: The origin of the acute and convalescent COVID-19 samples was the United States, Italy and Spain. T cells, B-cell-depleted T cells, or PBMCs supplied cDNA or gDNA.

Per the original data handling: Estimation of nucleated cell counts was performed using reference gene primer amplification. Profiling relied on immunoSEQ multiplex PCR, and the TCRdb table lists in-frame clones only, not all of them. For V, J and clone size, that table is used; D and trimming come from the DNA. The data contain some 94,000 clones, around 87% of them singletons. After removal of 4 bases from V and 2 bases from J, the junction contained 7 bases not matched to a gene. Germline V gene data show CDR1 as KGHSH and CDR2 as LQKENI. CDR3 length: 15 amino acids. This clone was seen a single time.

Source material: peripheral blood. This sequence originates from a human donor in a cohort sampled during active COVID-19. The rearrangement links TRBV18 to TRBJ2-7; TRBD2 agrees at 8 bases. The chain's CDR3 is CASSRQAGAPYEQYF. The CDR3, as DNA: TGTGCCAGCTCACGACAAGCGGGGGCCCCCTACGAGCAGTACTTC.